One and the same sample provided the 31 T cell receptor beta chains below, sequenced in a study of blood T cells in healthy people across ages. For the second PCR, which ran for about 7 to 11 cycles, a sample-barcoded 5' primer and a J-beta primer mix were used. TCRdb reanalysed the 5' RACE reads using MiXCR and keeps one entry per CDR3 protein. The table has about 1,600,000 distinct CDR3 sequences, 42% seen once. Sequenced: blood. All receptors derive from a woman younger than 35 in good health.

This clonotype was detected a few times. This chain connects TRBV7-2 to TRBJ2-1; a possible D gene is TRBD2 (5 bases). CDR1 and CDR2 from the germline V gene are SGHTA and FQGNSA. CDR3 size: 14 residues. V lost 5 bases and J 8 bases, leaving 16 bases between the germline ends. The CDR3 nucleotides read TGTGCCAGCAGCCCCCCCAGAGGTAGCGATGAGCAGTTCTTC. Translating it yields CASSPPRGSDEQFF.

V gene TRBV3-1 combines with J gene TRBJ2-7; tentative D call: TRBD2 (6 bases). The CDR3 loop spans 16 amino acids. V gave up 4 bases and J gave up 2 bases, with 18 bases separating them. Per germline, CDR1 LGHDT and CDR2 YNNKEL (reference sequence). The CDR3 bases are TGTGCCAGCAGCCCCCAGTGGGGGGACCATCCCTACGAGCAGTACTTC. Protein product: CASSPQWGDHPYEQYF.

The chain couples TRBV24-1 to TRBJ2-7; 8 bases are shared with TRBD2. The J call could be wrong; TRBJ2-5 is a better fit for the DNA end. Germline values: CDR1 KGHDR, CDR2 SFDVKD. The CDR3 runs 16 residues. In nucleotides, the CDR3 is TGTGCCACCAGTGATTCCCCTCGGGGGGGTCTTGAGACCCAGTACTTC. Protein product: CATSDSPRGGLETQYF.

The V call is TRBV5-6, the J call TRBJ1-1; 8 bases agree with TRBD1. The CDR3 is 14 amino acids. Germline CDR1 reads SGHDT; CDR2 reads YYEEEE. After removal of 4 bases from V and 3 bases from J, the junction contained 5 bases not matched to a gene. As DNA, the CDR3 is TGTGCCAGCAGCGAGGCAGGGGGCTACACTGAAGCTTTCTTT. Its translation: CASSEAGGYTEAFF. Together with reference TRBV5-6 and TRBJ1-1, the CDR3 gives the full variable domain: DAGVTQSPTHLIKTRGQQVTLRCSPKSGHDTVSWYQQALGQGPQFIFQYYEEEERQRGNFPDRFSGHQFPNYSSELNVNALLLGDSALYLCASSEAGGYTEAFFGQGTRLTVV.

This clonotype was picked up a small number of times. The V gene is TRBV12-3 or TRBV12-4, the J gene TRBJ2-1, with D tentatively TRBD1 (5 bases). CDR3 size: 16 residues. The V end was cut by 6 bases, the J end by 0 bases, with 15 bases between. The CDR3 region is CASSLRQGGSYNEQFF. CDR3 DNA sequence: TGTGCCAGCAGCCTGCGGCAGGGTGGCTCCTACAATGAGCAGTTCTTC.

The CDR3 DNA reads TGTGCCAGCAGTTTCGATAGGGGTCCCCTTTTGAACACTGAAGCTTTCTTT. Its protein is CASSFDRGPLLNTEAFF. The gene calls are TRBV12-3 or TRBV12-4 and TRBJ1-1; the D gene is possibly TRBD1 (5 bases). This CDR3 contains 17 residues. V lost 3 bases to trimming and J lost 0 bases, with 17 bases between them.

The rearrangement uses TRBV7-2 and TRBJ2-3; 7 positions agree with TRBD2. Germline-derived CDR1 and CDR2 are SGHTA and FQGNSA. The length of the CDR3 is 19 residues. Unmatched junction bases numbered 15, after V lost 3 bases and J lost 0 bases. CDR3 region: CASSFPHLTSGASTDTQYF. CDR3 nucleotide sequence: TGTGCCAGCAGCTTCCCCCATTTGACGAGCGGGGCTAGCACAGATACGCAGTATTTT.

This clonotype was counted a few times. The rearrangement links TRBV15 to TRBJ2-7; D possibly matches TRBD1 or TRBD2 (5 bases each). The germline V gene encodes CDR1 LNHNV and CDR2 YYDKDF (reference sequence). V lost 2 bases and J lost 1, with 12 bases in between. This CDR3 has 15 residues. The CDR3 DNA reads TGTGCCACCAGCAGAAGCCGGGACGGGTCCTACGAGCAGTACTTC. This translates into CATSRSRDGSYEQYF.

The chain joins TRBV10-3 to TRBJ1-2, with D unresolved. CDR1 is ENHRY, CDR2 SYGVKD, per germline. V gave up 2 bases and J gave up 6 bases, with 13 bases separating them. The CDR3 sequence is 14 residues long. CDR3 in DNA: TGTGCCATCAGTGAGGGCCCTATTTCCCATGGCTACACCTTC. Encoded protein: CAISEGPISHGYTF.

The chain combines TRBV20-1 with TRBJ1-2, with 7 bases lining up with TRBD1. The length of the CDR3 is 13 residues. From germline, CDR1 is DFQATT and CDR2 SNEGSKA (reference sequence). V trimming: 5 bases; J trimming: 5 bases; junction bases outside the gene matches: 8. CDR3: CSAAGTEHYGYTF. The DNA of the CDR3 is TGCAGTGCTGCCGGGACAGAACATTATGGCTACACCTTC.

This sequence joins TRBV28 and TRBJ2-1; D is unresolved. Germline assignment: CDR1 MDHEN and CDR2 SYDVKM. The CDR3 length is 13 residues. V was cut by 5 bases and J by 7 bases, with 12 bases left in between. The CDR3 spells CASSPPIQNEQFF. The CDR3 nucleotides read TGTGCCAGCAGTCCCCCCATCCAGAATGAGCAGTTCTTC.

This clonotype was counted a few times. The CDR3 protein is CASEGDNEKLFF. The CDR3, as DNA: TGTGCCAGCGAAGGGGATAATGAAAAACTGTTTTTT. The V gene is TRBV2, the J gene TRBJ1-4; TRBD1 is a possible D gene (5 bases). Trimming cost V 8 bases and J 4 bases, with 8 bases left between them. This CDR3 has 12 residues. Germline values: CDR1 SNHLY, CDR2 FYNNEI.

The rearrangement links TRBV7-9 to TRBJ2-1; 8 bases agree with TRBD1. Trimming removed 5 bases from V and 8 bases from J; junction bases left unmatched: 14. The CDR3 is 16 amino acids. CDR1 and CDR2 (germline): SEHNR, FQNEAQ (reference sequence). The CDR3, as DNA: TGTGCCAGCAGCACGACCCGACAGGGGCCCGGGGATGAGCAGTTCTTC. It is translated as CASSTTRQGPGDEQFF.

This clonotype was counted between two and nine times. This chain joins TRBV12-3 or TRBV12-4 and TRBJ2-7; no definite D call. Trimming removed 3 bases from V and 0 bases from J, with 6 bases in between. The CDR3 totals 13 residues. For the CDR3, the DNA is TGTGCCAGCAGTTTTGACCCCTCCTACGAGCAGTACTTC. Amino acid sequence: CASSFDPSYEQYF.

This clonotype was observed a few times. V usage is TRBV9 and J usage is TRBJ1-2, with 10 bases fitting TRBD1. The V gene's germline CDR1 is SGDLS and CDR2 YYNGEE. There are 15 residues in the CDR3. V trimming: 4 bases; J trimming: 4 bases; junction bases outside the gene matches: 7. DNA of the CDR3: TGTGCCAGCAGCCCACGGAGGGACAGGGGCTATGGCTACACCTTC. It encodes CASSPRRDRGYGYTF.

V is TRBV29-1 and J is TRBJ1-2; D uncertain. V gave up 8 bases and J gave up 1 base, with 11 bases separating them. Germline V lookup: CDR1 SQVTM, CDR2 ANQGSEA. CDR3 size: 12 residues. CDR3 loop: CSTPTFNYGYTF. As DNA, the CDR3 is TGCAGCACTCCCACGTTTAACTATGGCTACACCTTC.

This clonotype turned up a few times. The chain employs TRBV20-1 and TRBJ2-3, with 8 bases aligning to TRBD2. There are 15 residues in the CDR3. With 3 bases clipped from V and 2 bases from J, the junction kept 7 bases outside the gene matches. Germline V gene sequence: CDR1 DFQATT, CDR2 SNEGSKA (reference sequence). CDR3 loop: CSARRLAPFTDTQYF. As DNA, the CDR3 is TGCAGTGCTAGGAGACTAGCGCCCTTCACAGATACGCAGTATTTT.

The chain recombines TRBV12-5 with TRBJ2-3; 9 nucleotides match TRBD1. The CDR3 runs 15 residues. Germline CDR1 is LGHNT and CDR2 is FRNRAP. V gave up 6 bases and J gave up 6 bases; unmatched junction bases: 10. The CDR3 DNA sequence: TGTGCTAGTGGGCCCGGGACAGGGAAGAGTGATACGCAGTATTTT. Its protein is CASGPGTGKSDTQYF.

In its sample, this clonotype was seen a few times. The chain carries TRBV19 and TRBJ2-7, with TRBD2 matching 8 bases. Trimming took 9 bases from V and 1 from J; bases not matched to a gene: 11. Germline CDR1 reads LNHDA; CDR2 reads SQIVND (reference sequence). The length of the CDR3 is 15 residues. The CDR3 DNA reads TGTGCCAGCAGAAGCCGAGCGGGAGAATCCTACGAGCAGTACTTC. Encoded protein: CASRSRAGESYEQYF.

J is TRBJ2-5 and V is TRBV4-1, with D possibly being TRBD2 (5 bases). The J call is in doubt because the DNA end fits TRBJ2-7 better. Germline assignment: CDR1 MGHRA and CDR2 YSYEKL. CDR3 length equals 16 residues. The CDR3 DNA reads TGCGCCAGCACCGCATCCCCCCAGCGGAGTACCTACGAGCAGTACTTC. It translates to CASTASPQRSTYEQYF.

V and J are TRBV6-1 and TRBJ2-1, with 12 bases aligning to TRBD2. Germline loops: CDR1 MNHNS, CDR2 SASEGT. V was pared by 10 bases and J by 5 bases, with 6 bases of the junction left unmatched. The CDR3 length is 14 residues. The CDR3 sequence is CATTTSGGNNEQFF. The CDR3 nucleotides are TGTGCCACTACGACTAGCGGGGGAAACAATGAGCAGTTCTTC.

The V and J genes are TRBV4-1 and TRBJ1-2, with 8 nucleotides matching TRBD1. The CDR3 spans 15 residues. Trimming cost V 2 bases and J 7 bases; bases outside gene matches: 9. The V gene's germline CDR1 is MGHRA and CDR2 YSYEKL. CDR3 nucleotide sequence: TGCGCCAGCAGCCAACCGGTCAGGGGGCAAGGTGGCTACACCTTC. It encodes CASSQPVRGQGGYTF.

This clonotype was counted only a few times. CDR3 coding DNA: TGTGCCAGCAGTGCCCCAGGGGACAGGGGTAAAGATACGCAGTATTTT. It translates to CASSAPGDRGKDTQYF. The rearrangement uses TRBV12-3 or TRBV12-4 and TRBJ2-3; 10 bases align to TRBD1. This CDR3 comprises 16 residues. J gave up 5 bases and V 5 bases, and 10 bases lay outside the gene matches.

This clonotype has a handful of counts. This rearrangement joins TRBV10-2 to TRBJ2-1; 11 nucleotides match TRBD2. With 10 bases clipped from V and 0 bases from J, the junction kept 14 bases outside the gene matches. Germline CDR1 reads WSHSY; CDR2 reads SAAADI. The CDR3 is made up of 18 amino acids. The CDR3 DNA follows: TGCGCCACCTCCTACAGACTAGCGGGGTCCAGCTCCTACAATGAGCAGTTCTTC. It yields the protein CATSYRLAGSSSYNEQFF.

As to this clonotype: The junction differs from germline at one of its ends, possibly a read error. This chain joins TRBV3-1 and TRBJ2-7; unclear D gene. The germline CDR1 and CDR2 sequences are LGHDT and YNNKEL (reference sequence). This CDR3 has 12 amino acids. CDR3 amino acids: CASTQTPGEQYF. The CDR3 coding sequence is TGTGCCAGCACCCAAACCCCCGGCGAGCAGTACTTC.

V gene TRBV28 combines with J gene TRBJ2-1, with 8 bases lining up with TRBD2. With 6 bases clipped from V and 2 bases from J, the junction kept 6 bases outside the gene matches. Germline CDR1 is MDHEN and CDR2 is SYDVKM. The CDR3 spans 15 residues. CDR3 bases: TGTGCCAGCAGCCAACTAGCGGCCCCCTACAATGAGCAGTTCTTC. Its protein is CASSQLAAPYNEQFF.

The chain combines TRBV29-1 with TRBJ1-1, with a tentative D call TRBD1 (5 bases). The ends were cut back, 7 bases at V and 6 bases at J, with 15 bases in the middle. The CDR3 contains 12 residues. Germline loops: CDR1 SQVTM, CDR2 ANQGSEA. The CDR3 protein is CSARDPGSEAFF. The CDR3 region has the DNA TGCAGCGCGAGGGACCCGGGGTCTGAAGCTTTCTTT.

The CDR3 protein is CASTNAGGYGYTF. The CDR3 DNA sequence: TGTGCCAGCACCAACGCAGGGGGTTATGGCTACACCTTC. V and J are TRBV28 and TRBJ1-2; TRBD1 agrees at 7 bases. CDR1 MDHEN and CDR2 SYDVKM come from the germline V gene. With 7 bases clipped from V and 5 bases from J, the junction kept 7 bases outside the gene matches. The CDR3 consists of 13 residues.

V is TRBV2 and J is TRBJ2-7, with D perhaps TRBD1 (6 bases). The CDR3 contains 14 residues. Germline V lookup: CDR1 SNHLY, CDR2 FYNNEI. Trimming shortened V by 6 bases and J by 8 bases, and 20 bases separated the two germline ends. The CDR3 region has the DNA TGTGCCAGCAGCGAGGGCCAGGGGAGTGGAAAGCAGTACTTC. Its protein product is CASSEGQGSGKQYF.

Only a few counts were recorded for this clonotype. V is TRBV6-6 and J is TRBJ1-1; TRBD1 might be the D (6 bases). CDR1 is MNHNY and CDR2 is SVGAGI in the germline V gene (reference sequence). Trimming pared 2 bases from V and 1 base from J, leaving 14 bases between. There are 16 residues in the CDR3. CDR3 sequence (DNA): TGTGCCAGCAGTTACCCCTTGAGGGGGGAGAACACTGAAGCTTTCTTT. It yields the protein CASSYPLRGENTEAFF.

The chain links TRBV3-1 to TRBJ2-5; D unclear. The tail of the sequence fits TRBJ2-7 better, so the J call may be wrong. This CDR3 contains 13 residues. Germline loops: CDR1 LGHDT, CDR2 YNNKEL (reference sequence). CDR3 sequence reads: CASSQSERYEQYF. Here the CDR3 DNA reads TGTGCCAGCAGTCAATCTGAGCGCTACGAGCAGTACTTC.